What follows is one T cell receptor (beta chain) and its context. Its antigen is still unknown. Both TRBC1 and TRBC2 were covered by a beta constant-region primer of two equimolar oligonucleotides. Four rounds of PCR amplified the ligated cDNA using nested alpha and beta constant-region primers plus SP2. TCRdb re-derived calls from the UMI-ligation and nested PCR reads in MiXCR, one entry per CDR3 protein. Of roughly 99,000 distinct CDR3 sequences listed, around 10% are singletons. The record originates from a study of naive and memory T cell subsets. Study findings and constraints: Naive repertoires, especially CD8, held a few larger clonotypes, possibly memory cells re-expressing CD45RA.

The CDR3 is 13 residues long. Germline V lookup: CDR1 MNHEY, CDR2 SVGEGT. J lost 1 base, V lost 8 bases, and 4 bases had no gene match. The source is a human donor in good health. V gene TRBV6-2 or TRBV6-3 combines with J gene TRBJ1-1, with TRBD1 identical over 7 bases. Sequencing was performed on naive CD4+ T cells from blood. This chain's CDR3 is CASLGTENTEAFF. The CDR3 coding sequence is TGTGCCAGCTTGGGGACAGAGAACACTGAAGCTTTCTTT.